Described below is a single T cell receptor beta chain sequence and its context. The repertoire was sequenced with immunoSEQ multiplex PCR; TCRdb's copy has only in-frame clones and lacks some. The data hold some 40,000 clones, with 70% to 90% observed a single time. The V gene's germline CDR1 is MGHRA and CDR2 YSYEKL. This CDR3 has 16 amino acids. Trimming cost V 1 base and J 3 bases, with 13 bases left between them. These data belong to a study of T cell changes during pregnancy in multiple sclerosis. This clonotype originated in a female donor with multiple sclerosis, enrolled in a pregnancy study. The J gene is TRBJ2-1, the V gene TRBV4-1; D is undetermined. The source material was CD4+ T cells from peripheral blood mononuclear cells, sampled in the first trimester of pregnancy. CDR3 in DNA: TGCGCCAGCAGCCAAGTCACGACAAACCTCTACAATGAGCAGTTCTTC. Amino acid sequence: CASSQVTTNLYNEQFF.